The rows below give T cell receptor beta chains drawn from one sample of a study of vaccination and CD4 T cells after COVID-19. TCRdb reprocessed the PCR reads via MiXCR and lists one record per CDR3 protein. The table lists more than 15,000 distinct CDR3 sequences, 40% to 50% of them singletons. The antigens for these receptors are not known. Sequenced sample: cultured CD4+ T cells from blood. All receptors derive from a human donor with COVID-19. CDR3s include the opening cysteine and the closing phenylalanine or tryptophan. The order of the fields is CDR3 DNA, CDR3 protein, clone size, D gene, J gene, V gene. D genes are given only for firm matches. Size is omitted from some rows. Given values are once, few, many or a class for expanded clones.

TGTGCCAGCAGTTCTCGCAGGGGCTCCTACGAGCAGTACTTC | CASSSRRGSYEQYF | . | . | TRBJ2-7 | TRBV12-3/TRBV12-4
TGTGCCAGCACCACTTACTCTTCAGATACGCAGTATTTT | CASTTYSSDTQYF | few | . | TRBJ2-3 | TRBV7-2
TGTGCCAGCAGTGCCACGCTCAATCAGCCCCAGCATTTT | CASSATLNQPQHF | few | . | TRBJ1-5 | TRBV6-4
TGTGCCAGCAGTGCGGACGGTGCAACTAATGAAAAACTGTTTTTT | CASSADGATNEKLFF | . | . | TRBJ1-4 | TRBV6-1
TGTGCCAGCAGTCCATACCGGGGCGCTTATAATTCACCCCTCCACTTT | CASSPYRGAYNSPLHF | few | . | TRBJ1-6 | TRBV27
TGTGCCAGCAGCGCAGGGCGACGGGTGAACACTGAAGCTTTCTTT | CASSAGRRVNTEAFF | few | . | TRBJ1-1 | TRBV11-2
TGTGCCAGCAGTTACTCCCAGGGACGGGGCACTGAAGCTTTCTTT | CASSYSQGRGTEAFF | . | . | TRBJ1-1 | TRBV6-5
TGTGCCAGCAGCGAGGGCAAAGCGGTAGGGGAGCTGTTTTTT | CASSEGKAVGELFF | . | . | TRBJ2-2 | TRBV2
TGTGCCAGCTCATACGCGGACCAAGACTATGGCTACACCTTC | CASSYADQDYGYTF | . | . | TRBJ1-2 | TRBV18
TGTGCCAGCAGCCCCAATCTTAGGGAGCTAGGTGGCTACACCTTC | CASSPNLRELGGYTF | . | . | TRBJ1-2 | TRBV7-9
TGTGCCAGCAGTGTACCCGGGACAGCGAACACCGGGGAGCTGTTTTTT | CASSVPGTANTGELFF | few | TRBD1 | TRBJ2-2 | TRBV27
TGTGCCAGCAGCCGAAAGGCATCGGGCCTGAACACCGGGGAGCTGTTTTTT | CASSRKASGLNTGELFF | few | . | TRBJ2-2 | TRBV7-9
TGTGCCAGCAGCCCCCTCTCATTGTGGGAAAAACTGTTTTTT | CASSPLSLWEKLFF | . | . | TRBJ1-4 | TRBV11-2
TGTGCCAGCAGTTTGGAGCAGGGGCCTAGCACCGGGGAGCTGTTTTTT | CASSLEQGPSTGELFF | . | . | TRBJ2-2 | TRBV27
TGTGCCAGTAGCCCGGACAGCTTTTACGAGCAGTACTTC | CASSPDSFYEQYF | . | . | TRBJ2-7 | TRBV19
TGTGCCAGCAGCCCGGACAGCTCTGGAAACACCATATATTTT | CASSPDSSGNTIYF | . | . | TRBJ1-3 | TRBV7-2
TGTGCCAGCAGTTTAGGGGAGTTCGGGGAGCTGTTTTTT | CASSLGEFGELFF | . | . | TRBJ2-2 | TRBV12-3/TRBV12-4
TGTGCCAGCAGCTTTTCAGTTCAAACAGATACGCAGTATTTT | CASSFSVQTDTQYF | few | . | TRBJ2-3 | TRBV7-8
TGTGCCAGCAGCTTCATCGGTGGACAGGGAAAGTACGAGCAGTACTTC | CASSFIGGQGKYEQYF | . | TRBD1 | TRBJ2-7 | TRBV11-2
TGTGCCAGCAGCTTATCCCCCGGACAGGGGGGTGGCTACACCTTC | CASSLSPGQGGGYTF | few | TRBD1 | TRBJ1-2 | TRBV11-3
TGTGCCACCTCTTCCAGGGGCTACACCTTC | CATSSRGYTF | . | . | TRBJ1-2 | TRBV19
TGCAGTGCTAGCACCGACGGACAGGGCCCGACAGATACGCAGTATTTT | CSASTDGQGPTDTQYF | . | TRBD1 | TRBJ2-3 | TRBV20-1
TGCAGTGCTTGGGACATCAGGGAAAAACTGTTTTTT | CSAWDIREKLFF | few | . | TRBJ1-4 | TRBV20-1
TGTGCCAGCAGTGAGGAGGGTACGAATGGCTACACCTTC | CASSEEGTNGYTF | few | . | TRBJ1-2 | TRBV2
TGCAGTGCAGCGCAAGAGACCCAGTACTTC | CSAAQETQYF | . | . | TRBJ2-5 | TRBV20-1
TGTGCCAGCAGCTCACTCGGACAGGCTAACTATGGCTACACCTTC | CASSSLGQANYGYTF | few | TRBD1 | TRBJ1-2 | TRBV6-2/TRBV6-3
TGTGCCAGCAGCGAGGGACTAGCGGGGGGGCCGCAAGATACGCAGTATTTT | CASSEGLAGGPQDTQYF | . | TRBD2 | TRBJ2-3 | TRBV6-4
TGTGCCACCAGTGAAATCAGGGGTCTAACTTGGTACGAGCAGTACTTC | CATSEIRGLTWYEQYF | few | . | TRBJ2-7 | TRBV24-1
TGTGCCAGCAGCTCCGGACAGTACTATGGCTACACCTTC | CASSSGQYYGYTF | few | . | TRBJ1-2 | TRBV5-4
TGTGCCAGCAGTCTGGATAGTCGTAACTATGGCTACACCTTC | CASSLDSRNYGYTF | once | . | TRBJ1-2 | TRBV6-2/TRBV6-3
TGTGCCAGCAGCCCGGACAGGGGGCGAGGGGCTTTCTTT | CASSPDRGRGAFF | once | TRBD1 | TRBJ1-1 | TRBV7-2
TGTGCCAGCAGCATCGAGACAGGGCTAAATACAGTCTATGGCTACACCTTC | CASSIETGLNTVYGYTF | . | TRBD1 | TRBJ1-2 | TRBV5-6
TGTGCCAGCAGCGTATCCTCCCAAGAGACCCAGTACTTC | CASSVSSQETQYF | once | . | TRBJ2-5 | TRBV9
TGTGCCAGCAGTACGGGACAGGGGAGGTCACCCCTCCACTTT | CASSTGQGRSPLHF | few | TRBD1 | TRBJ1-6 | TRBV2
TGTGCCAGTAGTATAAGGCAGCCCCCGGGGGAGCAGTACTTC | CASSIRQPPGEQYF | . | . | TRBJ2-7 | TRBV19
TGTGCCGGCGCCAAACAGGGCATCGCCTACGAGCAGTACTTC | CAGAKQGIAYEQYF | . | . | TRBJ2-7 | TRBV2
TGTGCCAGCAGTTGGGACCTTTGGGGTGGCGGCTACACCTTC | CASSWDLWGGGYTF | few | . | TRBJ1-2 | TRBV28
TGTGCCAGCAGCCCCCCCGGGACTAGCTCCAATGAGCAGTTCTTC | CASSPPGTSSNEQFF | . | TRBD2 | TRBJ2-1 | TRBV7-2
TGTGCCAGCAGCTCCGGGGTTTGTGGGGCCAACGTCCTGACTTTC | CASSSGVCGANVLTF | . | . | TRBJ2-6 | TRBV5-7
TGCAGTGCTGACCCGCGGGACAGGGACGGGCAGCCCCAGCATTTT | CSADPRDRDGQPQHF | . | TRBD1 | TRBJ1-5 | TRBV20-1
TGTGCCAGCAGTGAATACGACAGGGGTAACACCGGGGAGCTGTTTTTT | CASSEYDRGNTGELFF | few | TRBD1 | TRBJ2-2 | TRBV6-1
TGTGCCAGCAGCCACAACAGGGTAGGCACTGAAGCTTTCTTT | CASSHNRVGTEAFF | few | . | TRBJ1-1 | TRBV7-2
TGTGCCAGCGGGCCCTGGGATTCACCCCTCCACTTT | CASGPWDSPLHF | . | . | TRBJ1-6 | TRBV6-2/TRBV6-3
TGTGCCAGCAGTGTATGGACTTCAGATACGCAGTATTTT | CASSVWTSDTQYF | few | . | TRBJ2-3 | TRBV2